A selection of T cell receptor beta chains follows, all from one sample in a study of shared clonotypes between healthy human individuals. Generated by immunoSEQ multiplex PCR, the TCRdb table keeps only in-frame clones and is missing some. The profile shows millions of clones, 85% to 95% of them singletons. The sequenced sample consisted of naive CD4+ T cells sorted from blood. Receptor source: a man aged 18 to 29 in good health. CDR3s include the opening cysteine and the closing phenylalanine or tryptophan. The order of the fields is J gene, V gene, D gene, clone size, CDR3 protein, CDR3 DNA. The D gene is left open where the match is weak. Not every row has a clone size; where given, it reads once, few, many or a size class.

j_call: TRBJ1-5; v_call: TRBV20-1; d_call: .; clone_size: .; cdr3_aa: CSARGDQPQHF; cdr3_nt: TGCAGTGCCAGGGGAGATCAGCCCCAGCATTTT
j_call: TRBJ1-6; v_call: TRBV4-3; d_call: TRBD1; clone_size: .; cdr3_aa: CASSQGIRGILESSYNSPLHF; cdr3_nt: TGCGCCAGCAGCCAAGGGATCAGGGGGATCCTAGAAAGCTCCTATAATTCACCCCTCCACTTT
j_call: TRBJ1-2; v_call: TRBV23-1; d_call: .; clone_size: .; cdr3_aa: CARRTPNYGYTF; cdr3_nt: TGCGCCCGCCGGACCCCTAACTATGGCTACACCTTC
j_call: TRBJ2-7; v_call: TRBV28; d_call: .; clone_size: .; cdr3_aa: CASSSRLDREQYF; cdr3_nt: TGTGCCAGCAGTTCCCGACTAGACCGAGAGCAGTACTTC
j_call: TRBJ2-2; v_call: TRBV9; d_call: .; clone_size: .; cdr3_aa: CASSSRASLLPGELFF; cdr3_nt: TGTGCCAGCAGCTCAAGGGCTAGCTTGCTCCCCGGGGAGCTGTTTTTT
j_call: TRBJ2-7; v_call: TRBV30; d_call: .; clone_size: .; cdr3_aa: CAWSSQVNEQYF; cdr3_nt: TGTGCCTGGAGTTCTCAAGTAAACGAGCAGTACTTC
j_call: TRBJ2-7; v_call: TRBV7-8; d_call: .; clone_size: .; cdr3_aa: CASSFQWEVPSYEQYF; cdr3_nt: TGTGCCAGCAGCTTCCAGTGGGAGGTACCCTCCTACGAGCAGTACTTC
j_call: TRBJ2-3; v_call: TRBV30; d_call: .; clone_size: .; cdr3_aa: CAWQHSTDTQYF; cdr3_nt: TGTGCCTGGCAACATAGCACAGATACGCAGTATTTT
j_call: TRBJ1-6; v_call: TRBV5-1; d_call: TRBD1; clone_size: .; cdr3_aa: CATAGTGFYNSPLHF; cdr3_nt: TGCGCCACCGCCGGGACAGGGTTCTATAATTCACCCCTCCACTTT
j_call: TRBJ1-6; v_call: TRBV14; d_call: .; clone_size: .; cdr3_aa: CASSHLVPRDPYNSPLHF; cdr3_nt: TGTGCCAGCAGCCACCTCGTACCAAGAGACCCCTATAATTCACCCCTCCACTTT
j_call: TRBJ2-7; v_call: TRBV6-5; d_call: TRBD1; clone_size: .; cdr3_aa: CASTRDRGYEQYF; cdr3_nt: TGTGCCAGCACCCGAGACAGGGGTTACGAGCAGTACTTC
j_call: TRBJ2-5; v_call: TRBV20-1; d_call: .; clone_size: .; cdr3_aa: CSAGRQETQYF; cdr3_nt: TGCAGTGCCGGTCGTCAAGAGACCCAGTACTTC
j_call: TRBJ1-3; v_call: TRBV18; d_call: .; clone_size: once; cdr3_aa: CASSPGSGNTIYF; cdr3_nt: TGTGCCAGCTCACCAGGGTCCGGAAACACCATATATTTT
j_call: TRBJ2-7; v_call: TRBV9; d_call: .; clone_size: .; cdr3_aa: CASSPSSEIYEQYF; cdr3_nt: TGTGCCAGCAGCCCCTCTTCAGAGATCTACGAGCAGTACTTC
j_call: TRBJ1-6; v_call: TRBV6-1; d_call: .; clone_size: .; cdr3_aa: CASSAGTVFLLPLHF; cdr3_nt: TGTGCCAGCAGTGCGGGAACAGTGTTTCTTTTACCCCTCCACTTT
j_call: TRBJ2-2; v_call: TRBV27; d_call: TRBD2; clone_size: once; cdr3_aa: CATPRASGGSGTGELFF; cdr3_nt: TGTGCCACCCCTCGGGCTAGCGGGGGGTCGGGAACCGGGGAGCTGTTTTTT
j_call: TRBJ2-1; v_call: TRBV6-5; d_call: TRBD1; clone_size: .; cdr3_aa: CASSSPGQGYNEQFF; cdr3_nt: TGTGCCAGCAGTTCTCCGGGACAGGGGTACAATGAGCAGTTCTTC
j_call: TRBJ1-1; v_call: TRBV23-1; d_call: .; clone_size: .; cdr3_aa: CASSKLDWNTEAFF; cdr3_nt: TGCGCCAGCAGCAAACTCGACTGGAACACTGAAGCTTTCTTT
j_call: TRBJ2-2; v_call: TRBV5-1; d_call: TRBD1; clone_size: .; cdr3_aa: CASSWGTGNTGELFF; cdr3_nt: TGCGCCAGCAGCTGGGGGACAGGGAACACCGGGGAGCTGTTTTTT
j_call: TRBJ2-7; v_call: TRBV4-1; d_call: .; clone_size: .; cdr3_aa: CASSPVGLYEQYF; cdr3_nt: TGCGCCAGCAGCCCGGTGGGGCTTTACGAGCAGTACTTC
j_call: TRBJ2-3; v_call: TRBV27; d_call: .; clone_size: .; cdr3_aa: CASSFRSTDTQYF; cdr3_nt: TGTGCCAGCAGTTTTAGGAGCACAGATACGCAGTATTTT
j_call: TRBJ2-7; v_call: TRBV4-3; d_call: TRBD2; clone_size: .; cdr3_aa: CASSQEIGTSGSDEQYF; cdr3_nt: TGCGCCAGCAGCCAAGAGATCGGGACTAGCGGGAGCGACGAGCAGTACTTC
j_call: TRBJ2-7; v_call: TRBV6-5; d_call: TRBD2; clone_size: .; cdr3_aa: CASSYGTSGRSYEQYF; cdr3_nt: TGTGCCAGCAGTTACGGGACTAGCGGGAGGTCCTACGAGCAGTACTTC
j_call: TRBJ2-5; v_call: TRBV6-1; d_call: .; clone_size: .; cdr3_aa: CASRQSGTGRLYF; cdr3_nt: TGTGCCAGCAGACAAAGTGGTACGGGACGTTTGTACTTC
j_call: TRBJ2-7; v_call: TRBV7-7; d_call: .; clone_size: .; cdr3_aa: CASSPTGWGEQYF; cdr3_nt: TGTGCTAGCAGCCCCACGGGATGGGGCGAGCAGTACTTC
j_call: TRBJ1-5; v_call: TRBV19; d_call: .; clone_size: .; cdr3_aa: CASSSGTPRGPQHF; cdr3_nt: TGTGCCAGTAGTAGCGGGACACCCCGCGGGCCCCAGCATTTT
j_call: TRBJ1-6; v_call: TRBV6-6; d_call: .; clone_size: .; cdr3_aa: CASSYVVDRDSPLHF; cdr3_nt: TGTGCCAGCAGTTACGTAGTAGACAGAGATTCACCCCTCCACTTT
j_call: TRBJ1-2; v_call: TRBV11-2; d_call: .; clone_size: .; cdr3_aa: CASSLDERTDGYTF; cdr3_nt: TGTGCCAGCAGCTTAGATGAGAGGACGGATGGCTACACCTTC
j_call: TRBJ2-3; v_call: TRBV19; d_call: .; clone_size: .; cdr3_aa: CASTDSTGSSDTQYF; cdr3_nt: TGTGCCAGTACCGATTCGACAGGATCCTCAGATACGCAGTATTTT
j_call: TRBJ1-3; v_call: TRBV6-5; d_call: .; clone_size: few; cdr3_aa: CASSPKSSGNTIYF; cdr3_nt: TGTGCCAGCAGCCCCAAGTCCTCTGGAAACACCATATATTTT
j_call: TRBJ2-3; v_call: TRBV6-6; d_call: .; clone_size: .; cdr3_aa: CASTVGRSADTQYF; cdr3_nt: TGTGCCAGCACGGTAGGGAGAAGCGCAGATACGCAGTATTTT
j_call: TRBJ2-7; v_call: TRBV11-1; d_call: TRBD1; clone_size: .; cdr3_aa: CASSLGSATGAYEQYF; cdr3_nt: TGTGCCAGCAGCTTAGGGTCGGCGACAGGGGCCTACGAGCAGTACTTC
j_call: TRBJ2-3; v_call: TRBV9; d_call: .; clone_size: .; cdr3_aa: CASSVSSRSTDTQYF; cdr3_nt: TGTGCCAGCAGCGTATCTAGCAGAAGCACAGATACGCAGTATTTT
j_call: TRBJ2-2; v_call: TRBV28; d_call: .; clone_size: .; cdr3_aa: CASSLDRSGYTGELFF; cdr3_nt: TGTGCCAGCAGTTTAGACCGTAGCGGATACACCGGGGAGCTGTTTTTT
j_call: TRBJ2-2; v_call: TRBV7-9; d_call: .; clone_size: .; cdr3_aa: CASSKPPSSTGELFF; cdr3_nt: TGTGCCAGCAGCAAGCCCCCTTCTTCCACCGGGGAGCTGTTTTTT
j_call: TRBJ2-1; v_call: TRBV6-5; d_call: TRBD2; clone_size: .; cdr3_aa: CASSRSSGREFF; cdr3_nt: TGTGCCAGCAGCCGATCAAGCGGGAGAGAGTTCTTC
j_call: TRBJ1-5; v_call: TRBV27; d_call: TRBD1; clone_size: .; cdr3_aa: CASSSTGGSNQPQHF; cdr3_nt: TGTGCCAGCAGCTCTACAGGGGGAAGCAATCAGCCCCAGCATTTT
j_call: TRBJ2-4; v_call: TRBV18; d_call: .; clone_size: .; cdr3_aa: CASSPSAGLKNIQYF; cdr3_nt: TGTGCCAGCTCACCATCGGCAGGGCTTAAAAACATTCAGTACTTC